The 15 T cell receptor beta chains below were found in one sample sequenced in a study of breast tumors, draining lymph nodes, adjacent tissues. Breast cancer patients provided tissue from their axillary draining lymph nodes. TCRdb processed the multiplex PCR reads anew with MiXCR; each CDR3 protein has one entry. Altogether roughly 130,000 distinct CDR3 sequences are present, about 20% being singletons, with the ten largest covering less than 4.5%. Specimen: axillary lymph node tissue. These receptors were collected from a female donor with breast cancer. Some clones in this sample may be carry-over from other donors' samples.

Remarks on this clonotype: This may be a read error, as it is one base from a much larger clone. Likely a read error: the CDR3 ends without its conserved phenylalanine or tryptophan. The chain joins TRBV6-1 to TRBJ2-5; the D is unclear. The CDR3 runs to 13 residues. Looked up from germline, CDR1 is MNHNS and CDR2 is SASEGT. V lost 2 bases to trimming and J lost 1 base, with 5 bases between them. CDR3 residues: CASSERSQETQYL. CDR3 DNA sequence: TGTGCCAGCAGTGAACGTAGCCAAGAGACCCAGTACCTC.

This clonotype was seen at least ten times. The CDR3 DNA reads TGCGCCAGCAGCCCGACAGCTTACTCTGGGGCCAACGTCCTGACTTTC. This gives the protein CASSPTAYSGANVLTF. The chain employs TRBV5-1 and TRBJ2-6, with a tentative D call TRBD1 (5 bases). The CDR3 is made up of 16 amino acids. V lost 4 bases and J lost 0, with 11 bases in between. CDR1 and CDR2 (germline): SGHRS, YFSETQ.

This clonotype was recorded many times. This chain connects TRBV7-9 to TRBJ1-2; tentative D call: TRBD1 (5 bases). V dropped 2 bases and J dropped 5 bases, with 12 bases sitting between them. The CDR3 totals 14 residues. Germline-derived CDR1 and CDR2 are SEHNR and FQNEAQ (reference sequence). The CDR3 bases are TGTGCCAGCAGCTTAAATGCGAGACAGTATGGCTACACCTTC. This codes for CASSLNARQYGYTF.

There are many counts of this clonotype. The rearrangement links TRBV5-1 to TRBJ1-4; 11 bases line up with TRBD1. This CDR3 has 17 residues. The germline V gene encodes CDR1 SGHRS and CDR2 YFSETQ. Trimming cost V 2 bases and J 0 bases; bases outside gene matches: 3. CDR3 sequence: CASSFGQGASTNEKLFF. The CDR3, as DNA: TGCGCCAGCAGCTTCGGACAGGGGGCCTCAACTAATGAAAAACTGTTTTTT.

At least ten counts were recorded for this clonotype. The chain carries TRBV6-7 and TRBJ1-4; D is uncertain. TRBV6-7 is sorted into the ORF group, with uncertain function. There are 13 residues in the CDR3. V was trimmed by 1 base and J by 3 bases, leaving 3 bases between them. The CDR3 spells CASSYFSNEKLFF. For the CDR3, the DNA is TGTGCCAGCAGTTACTTCTCTAATGAAAAACTGTTTTTT.

This clonotype occurred many times. V is TRBV10-3 and J is TRBJ2-3; 9 bases match TRBD1. The CDR3 contains 18 residues. J lost 0 bases, V lost 4 bases, and 11 bases had no gene match. Germline V gene data show CDR1 as ENHRY and CDR2 as SYGVKD. This chain's CDR3 is CAISGRQGETTSTDTQYF. In DNA form, the CDR3 reads TGTGCCATCAGTGGGAGACAGGGGGAGACGACTAGCACAGATACGCAGTATTTT.

The sample holds many counts of this clonotype. This chain uses TRBV20-1 with TRBJ2-7, with TRBD2 identical over 7 bases. The V gene's germline CDR1 is DFQATT and CDR2 SNEGSKA (reference sequence). The CDR3 is 14 amino acids. V dropped 5 bases and J dropped 0; count of bases not matched to a gene: 7. The CDR3 loop is CSALRGVGSYEQYF. In DNA, the CDR3 is TGCAGTGCTCTTCGGGGGGTAGGCTCCTACGAGCAGTACTTC.

This clonotype appeared many times. CDR3 sequence: CASSSGTGLYEQYF. In DNA, the CDR3 is TGTGCCAGCAGTTCCGGGACAGGGTTATACGAGCAGTACTTC. The chain uses TRBV28 and TRBJ2-7; TRBD1 aligns across 9 bases. Germline V gene sequence: CDR1 MDHEN, CDR2 SYDVKM. The junction had 5 bases not matched to a gene; V was cut back by 4 bases and J by 4 bases. The CDR3 contains 14 residues.

For this clonotype: Given a much more abundant clone one base away, this may be a read error. The chain couples TRBV5-1 to TRBJ2-2; a weak D match, TRBD2 (5 bases). CDR3 length: 16 residues. The germline V gene encodes CDR1 SGHRS and CDR2 YFSETQ. As DNA, the CDR3 is TGCGCCAGCAGCTTGAGCCAGCCTTCGAACACCGGGGAGCTGTCTTTT. Translation gives CASSLSQPSNTGELSF.

This clonotype was recorded many times. The V and J genes are TRBV30 and TRBJ2-5, with D possibly being TRBD1 (5 bases). The CDR3 is made up of 14 amino acids. V was cut by 0 bases and J by 5 bases, with 13 bases left in between. CDR1 GTSNPN and CDR2 SVGIG come from the germline V gene (reference sequence). CDR3 coding DNA: TGTGCCTGGAGTGTTCTTGGGGCTAGGGAGACCCAGTACTTC. Its translation: CAWSVLGARETQYF.

The sample holds many counts of this clonotype. J is TRBJ2-7 and V is TRBV6-1; tentatively, D is TRBD1 (6 bases). Germline lookup yields CDR1 MNHNS and CDR2 SASEGT. Trimming stripped 0 bases from V and 2 bases from J, with 11 bases between. The CDR3 sequence is 15 residues long. The CDR3 sequence is CASSEAGTQTYEQYF. The CDR3 DNA follows: TGTGCCAGCAGTGAAGCCGGGACACAAACCTACGAGCAGTACTTC.

This clonotype was found many times. This chain uses TRBV20-1 with TRBJ1-5, with unresolved D. The CDR3 loop spans 12 amino acids. Germline V gene lookup returns CDR1 DFQATT and CDR2 SNEGSKA (reference sequence). Trimming pared 4 bases from V and 6 bases from J, leaving 10 bases between. The CDR3 reads CSAITTAQPQHF. The CDR3 DNA is TGCAGTGCTATAACTACTGCTCAGCCCCAGCATTTT.

Notes on this clonotype: A much larger clonotype is one base distant, so this may be a read error. The chain links TRBV20-1 to TRBJ1-4; no clear D gene. V lost 2 bases, J lost 4 bases, and 14 bases lay in between. The CDR3 runs to 15 residues. Per the germline V gene, CDR1 is DFQATT and CDR2 is SNEGSKA (reference sequence). The CDR3 coding sequence is TGCAGTGCTAGACGAGGCAGACCTCTTAATGAAAAACTGTTTTTT. This encodes CSARRGRPLNEKLFF.

This clonotype occurred many times. The rearrangement links TRBV4-1 to TRBJ1-2; TRBD1 matches at 8 bases. The CDR3 is made up of 16 amino acids. With V trimmed by 0 bases and J by 7 bases, 10 bases remained unmatched. Per germline, CDR1 MGHRA and CDR2 YSYEKL. DNA of the CDR3: TGCGCCAGCAGCCAAGATCTGGCAGGGGGCGGCCTTGGCTACACCTTC. Protein sequence: CASSQDLAGGGLGYTF.

This clonotype came up many times. CDR3: CSAEDRGLIRSYNEQFF. CDR3 sequence (DNA): TGCAGTGCTGAGGACAGGGGGCTCATTAGATCCTACAATGAGCAGTTCTTC. This chain joins TRBV20-1 and TRBJ2-1; TRBD1 agrees at 11 bases. The CDR3 is 17 amino acids. V shed 5 bases, J shed 1 base, and the junction held 10 bases outside the gene matches. Germline CDR1 and CDR2: DFQATT and SNEGSKA (reference sequence).